This is a list of T cell receptor beta chains from one sample in a study of blood T cells in healthy people across ages. TCRdb re-derived calls from the 5' RACE reads in MiXCR, one entry per CDR3 protein. The data hold 780,000 or so distinct CDR3 sequences, with around 25% observed a single time. These data also formed part of another study, on T cells of mothers and their children.

Input material: blood. The receptors shown here come from a boy between 10 and 17 years old in good health. The CDR3 runs from the conserved cysteine through the conserved F or W. A D gene is named only where the DNA matches it firmly.

CASSPIQNTGELFF,TRBJ2-2,TRBV18,.
CASSWGAGETQYF,TRBJ2-5,TRBV28,.
CASSQGSVFRGVRSSYEQYF,TRBJ2-7,TRBV4-1,.
CSARVGRGALPDTQYF,TRBJ2-3,TRBV20-1,TRBD2
CASSLAVYSNQPQHF,TRBJ1-5,TRBV7-2,.
CASSPHRGSGELFF,TRBJ2-2,TRBV12-3/TRBV12-4,TRBD1
CASSPIGGASTDTQYF,TRBJ2-3,TRBV11-2,.
CATSDRGTGMGTQYF,TRBJ2-3,TRBV24-1,TRBD1
CATSRDRTDRAGELFF,TRBJ2-2,TRBV15,.
CASSASTGVPGNTIYF,TRBJ1-3,TRBV9,TRBD1
CASSFIGPLNIQYF,TRBJ2-4,TRBV12-3/TRBV12-4,.
CASKKQGSAPENEKLFF,TRBJ1-4,TRBV5-1,.
CASSPRGGDKNIQYF,TRBJ2-4,TRBV12-3/TRBV12-4,.
CASSPSGTSKDYEQYF,.,TRBV12-3/TRBV12-4,TRBD2
CASSLAARGLADKIETQYF,TRBJ2-5,TRBV12-3/TRBV12-4,TRBD2
CSVDLGAAETQYF,TRBJ2-5,TRBV29-1,.